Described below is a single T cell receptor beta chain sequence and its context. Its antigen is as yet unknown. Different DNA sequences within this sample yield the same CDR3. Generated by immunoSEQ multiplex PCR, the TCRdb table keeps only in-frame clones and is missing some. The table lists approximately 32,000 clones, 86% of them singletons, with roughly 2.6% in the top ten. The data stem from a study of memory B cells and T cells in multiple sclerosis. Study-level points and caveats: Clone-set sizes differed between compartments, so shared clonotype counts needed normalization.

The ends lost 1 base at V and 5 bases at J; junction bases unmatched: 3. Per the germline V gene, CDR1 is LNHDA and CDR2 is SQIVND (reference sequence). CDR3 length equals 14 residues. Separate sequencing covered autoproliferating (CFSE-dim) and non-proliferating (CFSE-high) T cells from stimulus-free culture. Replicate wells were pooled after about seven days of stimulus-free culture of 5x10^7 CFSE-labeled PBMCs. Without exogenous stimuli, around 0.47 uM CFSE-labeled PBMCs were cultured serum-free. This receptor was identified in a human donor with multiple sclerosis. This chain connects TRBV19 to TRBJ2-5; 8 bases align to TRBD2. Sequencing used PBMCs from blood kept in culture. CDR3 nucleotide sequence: TGTGCCAGTAGTATAGCGGGAGGGAGGGAGACCCAGTACTTC. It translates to CASSIAGGRETQYF. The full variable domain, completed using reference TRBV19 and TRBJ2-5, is DGGITQSPKYLFRKEGQNVTLSCEQNLNHDAMYWYRQDPGQGLRLIYYSQIVNDFQKGDIAEGYSVSREKKESFPLTVTSAQKNPTAFYLCASSIAGGRETQYFGPGTRLLVL.